This T cell receptor (beta chain) was identified in a study of post-analysis software for immune sequencing data. As for the study in general: Both relapsing-remitting and secondary progressive multiple sclerosis featured among the disease courses, as did progressive-relapsing multiple sclerosis.

CDR1 MNHEY and CDR2 SMNVEV come from the germline V gene (reference sequence). This CDR3 is 14 amino acids long. Study conclusions and caveats: A handful of TRBV segments occurring more often in patients than controls included TRBV5-6, TRBV5-1 and TRBV20-1. Among multiple sclerosis patients, normalized Chao1 diversity was significantly below that of controls.

This clonotype came up once. Its antigen is not known. A junction boundary mismatches the germline segment, possibly from a read error. Tagging with unique molecular identifiers was a feature of the TCR beta cDNA libraries. Out of roughly 0.85 to 11 million T cells, 450,000 to 600,000 cDNA molecules were generated. TCRdb recomputed calls from the PCR reads with MiXCR, one row per CDR3 protein. The sample yields 400,000 to 500,000 distinct CDR3 sequences, about 39% seen once. This TCR derives from a girl aged 2 to 10 with multiple sclerosis. The sequencing sample was made of blood. The chain is built from TRBV27 and TRBJ1-2, with TRBD1 as a possible D gene (5 bases). The DNA of the CDR3 is TGTGCCAGCAGTTTTTCAGGGCCGGGCTATGGCCACACCTTC. As protein: CASSFSGPGYGHTF.